This TCR beta chain was found in a study of T cell responses to AZD1222 COVID-19 vaccine. General study points: Most donors were white British and more were female, and clonal diversity was possibly underestimated. Spike-specific TCR depth and breadth grew after two AZD1222 doses. Vaccine-associated CD4 TCRs spanned spike, dominant at 160-218 and 743-854.

Profiling relied on immunoSEQ multiplex PCR, and the TCRdb table lists in-frame clones only, not all of them. The profile shows 100,000 to 130,000 clones, about 90% of them singletons. With respect to this clone: Its specificity is unknown.

This specimen was peripheral blood, taken 28 days after the second AZD1222 dose. The sequence was obtained from an adult who received the AZD1222 COVID-19 vaccine.

This CDR3 reads CASSTIWGDSDGYTF. The CDR3 coding sequence is TGTGCCAGCAGCACTATTTGGGGCGACTCGGATGGCTACACCTTC. The rearrangement uses TRBV3-1 (or the pseudogene TRBV3-2) and TRBJ1-2; D perhaps matches TRBD1 (5 bases). CDR1 is LGHDT and CDR2 is YNNKEL in the germline V gene (reference sequence). V dropped 5 bases and J dropped 6 bases, with 19 bases sitting between them. CDR3 length: 15 amino acids.